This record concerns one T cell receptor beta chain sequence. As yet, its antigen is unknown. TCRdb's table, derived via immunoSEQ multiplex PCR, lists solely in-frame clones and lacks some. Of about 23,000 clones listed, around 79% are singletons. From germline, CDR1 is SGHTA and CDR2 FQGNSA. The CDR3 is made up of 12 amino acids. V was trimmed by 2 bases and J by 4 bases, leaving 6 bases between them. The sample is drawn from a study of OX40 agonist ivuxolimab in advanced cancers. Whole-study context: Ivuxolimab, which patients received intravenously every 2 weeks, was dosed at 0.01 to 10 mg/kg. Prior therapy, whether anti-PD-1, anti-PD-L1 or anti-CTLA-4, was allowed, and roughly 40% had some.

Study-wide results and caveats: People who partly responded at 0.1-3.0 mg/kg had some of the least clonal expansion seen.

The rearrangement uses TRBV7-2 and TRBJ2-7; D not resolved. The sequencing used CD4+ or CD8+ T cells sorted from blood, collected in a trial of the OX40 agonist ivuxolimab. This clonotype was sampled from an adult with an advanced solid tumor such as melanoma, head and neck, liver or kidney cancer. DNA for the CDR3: TGTGCCAGCAGCTTAAGGGAATACGAGCAGTACTTC. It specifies CASSLREYEQYF.